This TCR beta chain was captured in a study of CD8 T cells in ankylosing spondylitis. TCRdb passed the 5' RACE reads through MiXCR, listing each CDR3 protein once. The repertoire holds hundreds of thousands of distinct CDR3 sequences, around 20% seen once, with roughly 4% in the top ten. The study, taken as a whole, reports: Clones tied to disease were said to be significantly enriched in matched ankylosing spondylitis synovial fluid.

In its sample, this clonotype was seen many times. The antigen remains unidentified. With V trimmed by 1 base and J by 8 bases, 2 bases remained unmatched. The CDR3 consists of 15 residues. Germline V CDR1 and CDR2: MNHNS, SASEGT. The V gene is TRBV6-1, the J gene TRBJ2-1, with 13 nucleotides matching TRBD2. Sequenced input: blood, either unsorted or a sorted T cell fraction (not recorded which). This clonotype was sampled from a female donor with ankylosing spondylitis or in good health (not recorded which). The CDR3 sequence is CASSEGGLAGDEQFF. CDR3 coding DNA: TGTGCCAGCAGTGAAGGAGGACTAGCGGGAGATGAGCAGTTCTTC.